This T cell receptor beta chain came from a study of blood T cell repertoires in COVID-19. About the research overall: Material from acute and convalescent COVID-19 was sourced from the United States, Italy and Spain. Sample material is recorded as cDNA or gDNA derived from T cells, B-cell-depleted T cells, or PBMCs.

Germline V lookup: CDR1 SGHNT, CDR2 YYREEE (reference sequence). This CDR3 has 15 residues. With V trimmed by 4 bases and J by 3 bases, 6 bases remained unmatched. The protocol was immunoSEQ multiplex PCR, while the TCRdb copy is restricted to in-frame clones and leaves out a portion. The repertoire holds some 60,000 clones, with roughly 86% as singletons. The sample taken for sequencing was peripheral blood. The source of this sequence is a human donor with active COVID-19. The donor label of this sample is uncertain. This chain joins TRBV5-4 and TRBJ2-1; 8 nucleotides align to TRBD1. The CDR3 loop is CASSLDRGNYNEQFF. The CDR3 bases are TGTGCCAGCAGCCTCGACAGGGGAAACTACAATGAGCAGTTCTTC.